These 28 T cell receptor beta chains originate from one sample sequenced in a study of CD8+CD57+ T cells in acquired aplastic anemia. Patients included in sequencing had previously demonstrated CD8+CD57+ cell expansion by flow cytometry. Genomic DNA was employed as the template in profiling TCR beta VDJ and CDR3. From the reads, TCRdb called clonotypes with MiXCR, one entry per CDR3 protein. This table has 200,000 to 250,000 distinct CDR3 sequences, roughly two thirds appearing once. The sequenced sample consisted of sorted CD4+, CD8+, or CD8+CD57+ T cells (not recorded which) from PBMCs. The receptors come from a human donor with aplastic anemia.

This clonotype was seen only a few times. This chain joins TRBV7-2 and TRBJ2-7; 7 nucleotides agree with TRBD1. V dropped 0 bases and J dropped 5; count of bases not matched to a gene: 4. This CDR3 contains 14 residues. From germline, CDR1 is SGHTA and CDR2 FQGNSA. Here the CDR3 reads CASSLAPQGNEQYF. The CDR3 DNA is TGTGCCAGCAGCTTAGCCCCACAGGGGAACGAGCAGTACTTC.

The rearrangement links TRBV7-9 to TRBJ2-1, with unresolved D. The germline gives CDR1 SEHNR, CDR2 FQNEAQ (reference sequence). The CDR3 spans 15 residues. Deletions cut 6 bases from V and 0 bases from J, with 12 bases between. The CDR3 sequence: CASSYEVSSYNEQFF. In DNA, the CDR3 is TGTGCCAGCAGTTACGAGGTCAGCTCCTACAATGAGCAGTTCTTC.

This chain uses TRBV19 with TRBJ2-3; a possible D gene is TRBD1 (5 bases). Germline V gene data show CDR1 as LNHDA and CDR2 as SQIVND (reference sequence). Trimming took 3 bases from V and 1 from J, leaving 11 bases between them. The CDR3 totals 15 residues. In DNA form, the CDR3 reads TGTGCCAGTAGTATGGCCCCACAGGGCACAGATACGCAGTATTTT. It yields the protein CASSMAPQGTDTQYF.

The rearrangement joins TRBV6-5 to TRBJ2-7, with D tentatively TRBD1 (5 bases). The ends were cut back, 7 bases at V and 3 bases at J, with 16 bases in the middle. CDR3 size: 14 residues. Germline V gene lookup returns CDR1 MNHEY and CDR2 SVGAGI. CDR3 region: CASKTDKTVYEQYF. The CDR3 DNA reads TGTGCCAGCAAAACGGACAAAACGGTCTACGAGCAGTACTTC.

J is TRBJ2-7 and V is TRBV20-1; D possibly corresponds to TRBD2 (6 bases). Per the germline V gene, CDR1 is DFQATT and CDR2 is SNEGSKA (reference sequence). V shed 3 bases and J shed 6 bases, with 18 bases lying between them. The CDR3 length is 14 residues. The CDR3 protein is CSARGRGSLREQYF. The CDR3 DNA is TGCAGTGCTAGGGGCCGGGGGAGTCTCCGCGAGCAGTACTTC.

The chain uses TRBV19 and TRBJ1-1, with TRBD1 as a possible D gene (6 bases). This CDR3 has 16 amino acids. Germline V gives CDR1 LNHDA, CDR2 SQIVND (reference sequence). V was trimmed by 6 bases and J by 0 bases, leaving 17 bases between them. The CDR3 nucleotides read TGTGCCAGTAGACGCGGGGGGGACATAATGAACACTGAAGCTTTCTTT. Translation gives CASRRGGDIMNTEAFF.

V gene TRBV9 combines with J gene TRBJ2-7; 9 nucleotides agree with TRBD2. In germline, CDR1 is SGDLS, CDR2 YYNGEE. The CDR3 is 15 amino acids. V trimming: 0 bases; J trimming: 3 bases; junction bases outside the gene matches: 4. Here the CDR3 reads CASSVGAGGLYEQYF. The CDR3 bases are TGTGCCAGCAGCGTAGGCGCGGGGGGGCTCTACGAGCAGTACTTC. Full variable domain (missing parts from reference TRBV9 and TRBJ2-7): DSGVTQTPKHLITATGQRVTLRCSPRSGDLSVYWYQQSLDQGLQFLIQYYNGEERAKGNILERFSAQQFPDLHSELNLSSLELGDSALYFCASSVGAGGLYEQYFGPGTRLTVT.

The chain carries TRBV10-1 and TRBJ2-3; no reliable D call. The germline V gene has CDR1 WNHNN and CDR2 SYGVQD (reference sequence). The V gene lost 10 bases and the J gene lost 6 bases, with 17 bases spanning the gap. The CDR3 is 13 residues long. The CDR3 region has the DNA TGCGCCACCCAACTGCGTCGGCGCGATACGCAGTATTTT. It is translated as CATQLRRRDTQYF.

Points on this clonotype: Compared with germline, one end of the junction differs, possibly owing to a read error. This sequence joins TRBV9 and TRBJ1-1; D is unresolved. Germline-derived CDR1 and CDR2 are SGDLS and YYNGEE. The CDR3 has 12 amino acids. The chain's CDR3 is CASSVDGQSAFF. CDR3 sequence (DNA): TGCGCCAGCAGCGTTGACGGTCAATCAGCTTTCTTT.

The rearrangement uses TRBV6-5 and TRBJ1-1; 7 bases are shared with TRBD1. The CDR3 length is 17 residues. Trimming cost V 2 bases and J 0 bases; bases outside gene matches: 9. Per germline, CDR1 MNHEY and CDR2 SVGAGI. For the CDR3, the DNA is TGTGCCAGCAGTTACGATACCCTGGGACAGCTGAACACTGAAGCTTTCTTT. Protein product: CASSYDTLGQLNTEAFF.

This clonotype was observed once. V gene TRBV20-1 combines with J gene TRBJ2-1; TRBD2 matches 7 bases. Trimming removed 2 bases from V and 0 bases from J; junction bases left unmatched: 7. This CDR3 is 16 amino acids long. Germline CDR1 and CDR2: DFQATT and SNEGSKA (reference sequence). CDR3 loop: CSARYPGGSSYNEQFF. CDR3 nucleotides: TGCAGTGCTAGATACCCTGGCGGGAGCTCCTACAATGAGCAGTTCTTC.

CDR3 DNA sequence: TGTGCCATCAGTGAGTCCGGCTTCTCCTCTGGGGCCAACGTCCTGACTTTC. Its translation: CAISESGFSSGANVLTF. This chain links TRBV10-3 with TRBJ2-6; D unresolved. This CDR3 contains 17 residues. CDR1 ENHRY and CDR2 SYGVKD come from the germline V gene. Trimming removed 0 bases from V and 0 bases from J, with 9 bases in between.

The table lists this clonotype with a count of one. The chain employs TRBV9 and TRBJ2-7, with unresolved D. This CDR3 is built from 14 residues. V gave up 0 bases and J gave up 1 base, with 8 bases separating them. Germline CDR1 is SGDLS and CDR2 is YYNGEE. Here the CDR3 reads CASSVGTPSYEQYF. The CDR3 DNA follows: TGTGCCAGCAGCGTAGGAACTCCTTCCTACGAGCAGTACTTC. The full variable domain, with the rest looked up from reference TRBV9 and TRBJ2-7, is DSGVTQTPKHLITATGQRVTLRCSPRSGDLSVYWYQQSLDQGLQFLIQYYNGEERAKGNILERFSAQQFPDLHSELNLSSLELGDSALYFCASSVGTPSYEQYFGPGTRLTVT.

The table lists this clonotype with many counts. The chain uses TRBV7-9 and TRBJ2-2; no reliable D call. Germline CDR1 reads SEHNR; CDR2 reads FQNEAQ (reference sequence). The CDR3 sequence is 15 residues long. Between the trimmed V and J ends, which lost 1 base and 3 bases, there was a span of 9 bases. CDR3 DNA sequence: TGTGCCAGCAGCTTAGGTGGCGAGGACACCGGGGAGCTGTTTTTT. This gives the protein CASSLGGEDTGELFF. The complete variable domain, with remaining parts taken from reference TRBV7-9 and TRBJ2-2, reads DTGVSQNPRHKITKRGQNVTFRCDPISEHNRLYWYRQTLGQGPEFLTYFQNEAQLEKSRLLSDRFSAERPKGSFSTLEIQRTEQGDSAMYLCASSLGGEDTGELFFGEGSRLTVL.

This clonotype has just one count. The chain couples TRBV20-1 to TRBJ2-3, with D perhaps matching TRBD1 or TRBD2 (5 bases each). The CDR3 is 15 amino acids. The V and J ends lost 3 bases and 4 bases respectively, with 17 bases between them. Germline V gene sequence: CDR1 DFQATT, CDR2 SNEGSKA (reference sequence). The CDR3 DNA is TGCAGTGCTAGTTTAGACCCAAAGGGACCAGATACGCAGTATTTT. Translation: CSASLDPKGPDTQYF.

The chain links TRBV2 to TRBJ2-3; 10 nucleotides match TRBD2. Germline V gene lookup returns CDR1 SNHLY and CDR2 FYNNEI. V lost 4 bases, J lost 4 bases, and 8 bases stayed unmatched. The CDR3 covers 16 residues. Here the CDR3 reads CASSAASGGLADTQYF. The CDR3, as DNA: TGTGCCAGCAGTGCCGCTAGCGGGGGTTTGGCAGATACGCAGTATTTT.

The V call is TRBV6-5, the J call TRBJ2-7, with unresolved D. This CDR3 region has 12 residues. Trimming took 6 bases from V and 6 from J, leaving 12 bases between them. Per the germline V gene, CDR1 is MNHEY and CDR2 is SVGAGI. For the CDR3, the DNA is TGTGCCAGCAGCCGGTTAGCCGGCGAGCAGTACTTC. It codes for CASSRLAGEQYF.

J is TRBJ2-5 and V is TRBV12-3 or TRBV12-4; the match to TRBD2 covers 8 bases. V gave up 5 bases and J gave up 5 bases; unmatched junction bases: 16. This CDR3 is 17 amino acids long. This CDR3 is CASSRARGGAGMETQYF. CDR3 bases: TGTGCCAGCAGTCGCGCCCGGGGGGGAGCGGGGATGGAGACCCAGTACTTC.

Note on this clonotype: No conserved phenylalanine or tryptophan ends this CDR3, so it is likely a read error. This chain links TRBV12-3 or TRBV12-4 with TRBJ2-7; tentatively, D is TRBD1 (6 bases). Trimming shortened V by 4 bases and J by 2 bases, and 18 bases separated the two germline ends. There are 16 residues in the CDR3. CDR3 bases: TGTGCCAGCAGTTCCAACGGACAGAGCGGTACCTACGAGCAGTACTCC. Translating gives CASSSNGQSGTYEQYS.

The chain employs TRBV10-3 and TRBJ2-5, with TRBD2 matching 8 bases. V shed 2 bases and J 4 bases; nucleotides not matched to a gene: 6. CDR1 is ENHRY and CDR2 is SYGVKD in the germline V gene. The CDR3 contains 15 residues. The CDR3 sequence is CAISEIGGGGETQYF. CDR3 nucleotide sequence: TGTGCCATCAGTGAGATCGGGGGGGGCGGAGAGACCCAGTACTTC.

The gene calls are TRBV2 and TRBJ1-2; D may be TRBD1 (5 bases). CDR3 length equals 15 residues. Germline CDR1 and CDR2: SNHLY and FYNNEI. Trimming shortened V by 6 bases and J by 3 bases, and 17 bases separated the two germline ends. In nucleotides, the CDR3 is TGTGCCAGCAGCTCGGGACCATCGCGGGACTATGGCTACACCTTC. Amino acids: CASSSGPSRDYGYTF. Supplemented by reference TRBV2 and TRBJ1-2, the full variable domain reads EPEVTQTPSHQVTQMGQEVILRCVPISNHLYFYWYRQILGQKVEFLVSFYNNEISEKSEIFDDQFSVERPDGSNFTLKIRSTKLEDSAMYFCASSSGPSRDYGYTFGSGTRLTVV.

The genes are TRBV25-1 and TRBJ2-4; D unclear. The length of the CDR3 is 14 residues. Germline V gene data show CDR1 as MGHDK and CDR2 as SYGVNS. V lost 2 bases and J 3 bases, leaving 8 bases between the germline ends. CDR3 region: CASSEGRGKNIQYF. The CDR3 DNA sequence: TGTGCCAGCAGTGAAGGGCGCGGCAAAAACATTCAGTACTTC.

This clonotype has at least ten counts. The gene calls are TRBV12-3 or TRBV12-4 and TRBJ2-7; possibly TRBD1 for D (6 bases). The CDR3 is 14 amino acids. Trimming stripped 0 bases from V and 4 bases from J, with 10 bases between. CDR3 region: CASSLAGASYEQYF. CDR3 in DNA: TGTGCCAGCAGTTTAGCGGGGGCGTCATACGAGCAGTACTTC.

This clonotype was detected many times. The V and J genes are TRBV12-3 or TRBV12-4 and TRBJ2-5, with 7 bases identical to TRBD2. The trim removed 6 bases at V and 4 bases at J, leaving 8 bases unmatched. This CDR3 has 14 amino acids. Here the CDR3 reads CASRSTSERETQYF. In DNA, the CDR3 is TGTGCCAGCAGATCTACTAGCGAACGAGAGACCCAGTACTTC.

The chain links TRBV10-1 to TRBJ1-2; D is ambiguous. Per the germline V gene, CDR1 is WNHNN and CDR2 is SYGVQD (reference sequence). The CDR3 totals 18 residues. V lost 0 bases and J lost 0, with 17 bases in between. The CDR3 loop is CASSESAQHEIANYGYTF. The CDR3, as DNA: TGCGCCAGCAGTGAGTCTGCACAGCACGAGATTGCTAACTATGGCTACACCTTC.

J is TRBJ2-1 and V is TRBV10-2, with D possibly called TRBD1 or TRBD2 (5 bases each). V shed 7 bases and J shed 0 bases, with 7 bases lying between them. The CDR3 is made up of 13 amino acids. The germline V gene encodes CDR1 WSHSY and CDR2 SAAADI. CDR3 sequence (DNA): TGCGCCAGCAAGGGGAGCTCCTACAATGAGCAGTTCTTC. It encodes CASKGSSYNEQFF.

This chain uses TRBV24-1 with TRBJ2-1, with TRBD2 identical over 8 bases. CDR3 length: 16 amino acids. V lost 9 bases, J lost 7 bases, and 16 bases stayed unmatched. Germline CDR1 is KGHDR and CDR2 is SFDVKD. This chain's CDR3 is CATATRISGGQNEQFF. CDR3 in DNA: TGTGCCACCGCGACCCGGATAAGCGGGGGCCAAAATGAGCAGTTCTTC.

The CDR3 coding sequence is TGTGCCATCAGTGAGAAACAGGGATCCGAGCAGTACTTC. It translates to CAISEKQGSEQYF. The rearrangement links TRBV10-3 to TRBJ2-7; weak D call: TRBD1 (6 bases). CDR3 length: 13 residues. Per germline, CDR1 ENHRY and CDR2 SYGVKD. V lost 2 bases and J lost 6, with 11 bases in between.